The rows below give T cell receptor beta chains drawn from one sample of a study of human T cells and chemical hapten exposure. TCRdb ran MiXCR on the RACE reads and lists one entry per CDR3 protein. The repertoire consists of just over 80,000 distinct CDR3 sequences, with around 11% occurring once and the leading ten covering 3.5% to 4.5%. This specimen consisted of whole blood, obtained in connection with sensitization to the hapten diphenylcyclopropenone (DPC). Receptor source: a woman in her 50s with alopecia areata. Some clones in this sample may be carry-over from other donors' samples. CDR3s include the opening cysteine and the closing phenylalanine or tryptophan. A D gene is named only where the DNA matches it firmly. The size field is filled for only some rows; it gives once, few, many or a size class.

d_call j_call clone_size cdr3_length v_call cdr3_nt cdr3_aa
. TRBJ1-4 few 18 TRBV5-6 TGTGCCAGCAGCCTGGCAGCCAGAAGGTTGCTGGTTAATGAAAAACTGTTTTTT CASSLAARRLLVNEKLFF
. TRBJ1-2 . 14 TRBV9 TGTGCCAGCAGCGTAGGGACAGAGCAAGGTGGCTACACCTTC CASSVGTEQGGYTF
. TRBJ1-2 . 18 TRBV5-3 TGTGCCAGAAGCTTTGGTCAAACAGGCCCCCCGAACAACTATGGCTACACCTTC CARSFGQTGPPNNYGYTF
. TRBJ2-1 . 13 TRBV5-1 TGCGCCAGCAGCTTGGGGGCTCGGGATGAGCAGTTCTTC CASSLGARDEQFF
TRBD1 TRBJ1-5 many 16 TRBV27 TGTGCCAGCAGCCCCGGGGACAGGGGCGTAGGTCAGCCCCAGCATTTT CASSPGDRGVGQPQHF
. TRBJ2-2 few 14 TRBV29-1 TGCAGCGTCTCAGATCCGCGGAGCACCGGGGAGCTGTTTTTT CSVSDPRSTGELFF
. TRBJ2-5 . 12 TRBV29-1 TGCAGCGTTGTTAGGGCCGGGCAGACCCAGTACTTC CSVVRAGQTQYF
. TRBJ2-2 many 12 TRBV20-1 TGCAGTGCTAGAGATAATACCGGGGAGCTGTTTTTT CSARDNTGELFF
. TRBJ1-3 many 18 TRBV5-4 TGTGCCAGCAGCTTGGGAGTCAACCCATGGAACTCTGGAAACACCATATATTTT CASSLGVNPWNSGNTIYF
TRBD2 TRBJ2-5 many 15 TRBV27 TGTGCCAGCAGTGAGTTATCGGGGGGTCAAGAGACCCAGTACTTC CASSELSGGQETQYF
TRBD1 TRBJ1-6 few 14 TRBV5-1 TGCGCCAGCAGCGTGGGACAGGGACCATCACCCCTCCACTTT CASSVGQGPSPLHF
. TRBJ2-6 . 17 TRBV4-2 TGTGCCAGCAGCCAAGGACGCGGGGACTCTGGGGCCAACGTCCTGACTTTC CASSQGRGDSGANVLTF
. TRBJ2-2 many 11 TRBV29-1 TGCAGCGTTCCCTACGCCGGGGAGCTGTTTTTT CSVPYAGELFF
TRBD1 TRBJ1-1 many 13 TRBV18 TGTGCCAGCTCACCGACCCGACAGGGTGAAGCTTTCTTT CASSPTRQGEAFF
TRBD2 TRBJ2-7 many 15 TRBV7-9 TGTGCCAGCAGTCGTAGAGCGGGGGGGCCGGTGGAGCAGTACTTC CASSRRAGGPVEQYF
TRBD2 TRBJ2-1 once 13 TRBV7-2 TGTGCCAGCAGTCACCCGGGGGGTGGTGAGCAGTTCTTC CASSHPGGGEQFF
TRBD1 TRBJ2-1 . 13 TRBV6-2/TRBV6-3 TGTGCCAGCAGTCTCCTAGGGGGCCATGAGCAGTTCTTC CASSLLGGHEQFF
. TRBJ2-2 many 15 TRBV11-2 TGTGCCAGCAGCTTAGAGGAGATCCGTTTCAGGGAGCTGTTTTTT CASSLEEIRFRELFF
TRBD1 TRBJ1-6 many 14 TRBV7-9 TGTGCCAGCAGCTGGGGACAGGGTTATTCACCCCTCCACTTT CASSWGQGYSPLHF
TRBD1 TRBJ2-1 many 17 TRBV7-2 TGTGCCAGCAGCTCCAGGGGGTTCGCGTTATCCTACAATGAGCAGTTCTTC CASSSRGFALSYNEQFF
TRBD2 TRBJ2-5 many 15 TRBV3-1 TGTGCCAGCAGCCCCTGGACTAGCGGCCAAGAGACCCAGTACTTC CASSPWTSGQETQYF
. TRBJ2-1 . 17 TRBV3-1 TGTGCCAGCAGCCAAGACCGGTGGGGGACCTCCTACAATGAGCAGTTCTTC CASSQDRWGTSYNEQFF
. TRBJ1-5 . 13 TRBV6-6 TGTGCCAGCCAAGACCCCGGCAAACAGCCCCAGCATTTT CASQDPGKQPQHF
. TRBJ1-5 few 15 TRBV4-2 TGTGCCAGCAGCCAAGAGGCGAATAGCAATCAGCCCCAGCATTTT CASSQEANSNQPQHF
. TRBJ1-1 . 13 TRBV7-2 TGTGCCAGCAGCCCCCTTGGGGGGCATGAAGCTTTCTTT CASSPLGGHEAFF
. TRBJ1-1 many 18 TRBV28 TGTGCCAGCAGGGCCCACAGGGAAACTGGGTTGGTGAACACTGAAGCTTTCTTT CASRAHRETGLVNTEAFF
. TRBJ2-7 . 12 TRBV28 TGTGCCAGCAGCGACCTTCGCGGGGAGCAGTACTTC CASSDLRGEQYF
TRBD1 TRBJ1-2 many 15 TRBV29-1 TGCAGCGGAAGGACAGGGGGCCACAAGGATTATGGCTACACCTTC CSGRTGGHKDYGYTF
. TRBJ2-2 . 13 TRBV11-3 TGTGCCAGCAGCTTAAGGACCACCGGGGAGCTGTTTTTT CASSLRTTGELFF
TRBD1 TRBJ1-1 few 14 TRBV27 TGTGCCAGCAGTTCCGACAGGGGGCGCTTCGGGGCTTTCTTT CASSSDRGRFGAFF
TRBD2 TRBJ2-1 few 15 TRBV28 TGTGCCAGCAGTGAACTAGCGGGAGGGTTCAATGAGCAGTTCTTC CASSELAGGFNEQFF
TRBD1 TRBJ2-7 . 14 TRBV28 TGTGCCAGCAGTTTATGGGACAGGGACTACGAGCAGTACTTC CASSLWDRDYEQYF
. TRBJ2-7 many 15 TRBV5-1 TGCGCCAGCAGCTTGTCCGGGACCGCGACCTACGAGCAGTACTTC CASSLSGTATYEQYF
. TRBJ2-2 . 14 TRBV29-1 TGCAGCGTTGAAACTAGCCGGAACACCGGGGAGCTGTTTTTT CSVETSRNTGELFF
. TRBJ2-7 few 12 TRBV28 TGTGCCAGCAGTTTACTCGCCTACGAGCAGTACTTC CASSLLAYEQYF
. TRBJ1-1 few 14 TRBV30 TGTGCCTGGAGTTTACGTAACAAGAACACTGAAGCTTTCTTT CAWSLRNKNTEAFF
. TRBJ2-1 many 18 TRBV5-6 TGTGCCAGCAGCTTTAGGTCGTCCGGTATTAACTCCTACAATGAGCAGTTCTTC CASSFRSSGINSYNEQFF
TRBD1 TRBJ1-2 . 13 TRBV5-6 TGTGCCAGCAGCCTTTACACAGGGGATGGCTACACCTTC CASSLYTGDGYTF
TRBD2 TRBJ2-3 . 15 TRBV12-5 TGTGCTAGTGGTCTAGCGGGAACTAGCACAGATACGCAGTATTTT CASGLAGTSTDTQYF
TRBD1 TRBJ1-2 . 17 TRBV7-9 TGTGCCAGCAGCTCTAACCCAGGGACAGGGGGCCTTGGTGGCTACACCTTC CASSSNPGTGGLGGYTF
TRBD2 TRBJ2-1 few 13 TRBV29-1 TGCAGCACCCGGACTAGCAGCAACAATGAGCAGTTCTTC CSTRTSSNNEQFF
. TRBJ1-5 many 13 TRBV18 TGTGCCAGCTCACCTACGGGGAGTCAGCCCCAGCATTTT CASSPTGSQPQHF
. TRBJ1-5 . 12 TRBV10-3 TGTGCCATCGGCCCTAGCAATCAGCCCCAGCATTTT CAIGPSNQPQHF
. TRBJ2-3 few 18 TRBV7-8 TGTGCCAGCAGCTTAACGCGGACCCTACTTGGGAGCACAGATACGCAGTATTTT CASSLTRTLLGSTDTQYF
. TRBJ2-1 . 15 TRBV7-3 TGTGCCAGCAGCCGCAAAGAGGGCGGGTACAATGAGCAGTTCTTC CASSRKEGGYNEQFF
TRBD2 TRBJ2-1 . 17 TRBV27 TGTGCCAGCAGTTTTTGGGGCGGGAGGAACAACTACAATGAGCAGTTCTTC CASSFWGGRNNYNEQFF
. TRBJ2-6 few 14 TRBV29-1 TGCAGCGTAGGTCGTAGCTCTGGGGCCAACGTCCTGACTTTC CSVGRSSGANVLTF
TRBD1 TRBJ1-2 . 13 TRBV7-2 TGTGCCAGCGGCGGTTACAGGGGAGGCGGCTACACCTTC CASGGYRGGGYTF
. TRBJ2-5 . 14 TRBV28 TGTGCCAGCAGCCCACAGCGGTCTGGGGAGACCCAGTACTTC CASSPQRSGETQYF
. TRBJ1-5 few 13 TRBV7-6 TGTGCCAGCAGCTTAGTTACAGGCGGACCCCAGCATTTT CASSLVTGGPQHF
. TRBJ1-5 few 11 TRBV2 TGTGCCAGCAGTGATGGGAAGCCCCAGCATTTT CASSDGKPQHF
. TRBJ1-1 . 14 TRBV5-1 TGCGCCAGCAGCTTTAGGACAGAGGGAACTGCAGCTTTCTTT CASSFRTEGTAAFF
TRBD2 TRBJ2-2 few 15 TRBV12-3/TRBV12-4 TGTGCCAGCAGTTTCCTAGCGGGACACACCGGGGAGCTGTTTTTT CASSFLAGHTGELFF
. TRBJ1-2 many 11 TRBV29-1 TGCAGCGTTCGGGGGGCGGACGGCTACACCTTC CSVRGADGYTF
. TRBJ2-1 many 12 TRBV3-1 TGTGCCAGCAGCCCTAGTGAGAATGAGCAGTTCTTC CASSPSENEQFF
. TRBJ2-3 many 15 TRBV12-3/TRBV12-4 TGTGCCAGCAGTTATAGGATGGGGGCAGGAGATACGCAGTATTTT CASSYRMGAGDTQYF
TRBD1 TRBJ1-2 many 15 TRBV12-3/TRBV12-4 TGTGCCAGCAGTGCATACAGGGGGCGGGCCAGTGGCTACACCTTC CASSAYRGRASGYTF